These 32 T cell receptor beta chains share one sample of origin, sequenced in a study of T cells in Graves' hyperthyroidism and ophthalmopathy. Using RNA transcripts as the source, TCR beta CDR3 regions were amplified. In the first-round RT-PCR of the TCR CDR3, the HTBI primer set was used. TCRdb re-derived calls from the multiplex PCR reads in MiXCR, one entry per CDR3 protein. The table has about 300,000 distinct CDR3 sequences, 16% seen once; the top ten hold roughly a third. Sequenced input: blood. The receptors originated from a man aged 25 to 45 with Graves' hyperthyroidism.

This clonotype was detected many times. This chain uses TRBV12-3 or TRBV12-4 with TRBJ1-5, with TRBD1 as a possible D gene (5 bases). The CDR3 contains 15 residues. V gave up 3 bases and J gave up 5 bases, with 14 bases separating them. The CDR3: CASSFRDGQYQPQHF. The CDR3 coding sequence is TGTGCCAGCAGTTTCAGGGACGGCCAATATCAGCCCCAGCATTTT.

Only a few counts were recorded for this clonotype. The CDR3 DNA sequence: TGTGCCAGCACCCCCTGGTGGGGTTGGGGGAATGGCTACACCTTC. Its translation is CASTPWWGWGNGYTF. V gene TRBV27 combines with J gene TRBJ1-2, with TRBD1 as a possible D gene (5 bases). V was shortened by 7 bases and J by 6 bases, with 21 bases between the two germline ends. CDR1 is MNHEY and CDR2 is SMNVEV in the germline V gene (reference sequence). The CDR3 is 15 residues long.

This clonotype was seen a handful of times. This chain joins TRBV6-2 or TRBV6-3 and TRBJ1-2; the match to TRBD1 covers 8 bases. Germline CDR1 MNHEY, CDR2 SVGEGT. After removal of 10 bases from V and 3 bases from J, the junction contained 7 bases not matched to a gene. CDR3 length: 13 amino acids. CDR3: CANAGQDYYGYTF. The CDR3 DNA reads TGTGCCAATGCGGGACAGGATTACTATGGCTACACCTTC.

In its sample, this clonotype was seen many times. CDR3 loop: CAISPGASGQETQYF. CDR3 DNA: TGTGCCATCAGCCCTGGGGCTAGCGGGCAGGAGACCCAGTACTTC. The rearrangement joins TRBV10-3 to TRBJ2-5; TRBD2 matches 8 bases. This CDR3 has 15 residues. Trimming cost V 6 bases and J 5 bases; bases outside gene matches: 11. The V gene's germline CDR1 is ENHRY and CDR2 SYGVKD.

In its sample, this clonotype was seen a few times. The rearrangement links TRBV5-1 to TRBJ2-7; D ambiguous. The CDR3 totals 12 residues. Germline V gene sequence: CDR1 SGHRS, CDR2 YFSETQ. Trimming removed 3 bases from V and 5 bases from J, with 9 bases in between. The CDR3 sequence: CASSSLSNEQYF. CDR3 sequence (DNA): TGCGCCAGCAGCTCCCTCAGCAACGAGCAGTACTTC.

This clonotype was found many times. As DNA, the CDR3 is TGTGCCACCAGAGGGACAGGGGCTAACACTGAAGCTTTCTTT. The encoded protein is CATRGTGANTEAFF. The chain has TRBV24-1 and TRBJ1-1; 10 positions agree with TRBD1. This CDR3 is 14 amino acids long. Per germline, CDR1 KGHDR and CDR2 SFDVKD. V lost 7 bases to trimming and J lost 2 bases; unmatched junction nucleotides: 3.

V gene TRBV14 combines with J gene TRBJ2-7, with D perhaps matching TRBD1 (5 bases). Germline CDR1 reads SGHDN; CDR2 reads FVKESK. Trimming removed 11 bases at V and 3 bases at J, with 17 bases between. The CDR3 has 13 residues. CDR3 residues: CAWHRRQSYEQYF. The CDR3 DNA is TGTGCCTGGCATCGGCGACAGAGCTACGAGCAGTACTTC.

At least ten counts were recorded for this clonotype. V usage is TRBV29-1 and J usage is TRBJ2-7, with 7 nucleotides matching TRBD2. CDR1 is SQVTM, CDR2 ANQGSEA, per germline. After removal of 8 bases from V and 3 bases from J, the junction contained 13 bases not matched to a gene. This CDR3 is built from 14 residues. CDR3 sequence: CSINTDSGGYEQYF. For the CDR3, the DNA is TGCAGCATTAACACAGATTCGGGGGGCTACGAGCAGTACTTC.

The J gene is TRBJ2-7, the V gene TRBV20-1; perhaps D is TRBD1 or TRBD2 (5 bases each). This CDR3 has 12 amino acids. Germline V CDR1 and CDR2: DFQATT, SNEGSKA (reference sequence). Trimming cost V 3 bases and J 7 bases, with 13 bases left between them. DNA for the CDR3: TGCAGTGCTAGGGATGTGGGGGTAGAGCAGTACTTC. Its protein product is CSARDVGVEQYF.

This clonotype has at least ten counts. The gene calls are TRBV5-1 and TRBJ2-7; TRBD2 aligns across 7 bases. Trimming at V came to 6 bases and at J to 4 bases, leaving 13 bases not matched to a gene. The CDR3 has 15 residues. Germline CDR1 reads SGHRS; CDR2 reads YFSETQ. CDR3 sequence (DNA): TGCGCCAGCAAGTCTCTAGGCGGGAGTACATACGAGCAGTACTTC. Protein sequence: CASKSLGGSTYEQYF.

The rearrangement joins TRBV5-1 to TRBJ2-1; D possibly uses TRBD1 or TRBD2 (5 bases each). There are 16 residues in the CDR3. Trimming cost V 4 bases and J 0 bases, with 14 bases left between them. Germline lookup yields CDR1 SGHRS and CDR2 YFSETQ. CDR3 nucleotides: TGCGCCAGCAGCCCCGGGACCGACTTCTCCTACAATGAGCAGTTCTTC. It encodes CASSPGTDFSYNEQFF. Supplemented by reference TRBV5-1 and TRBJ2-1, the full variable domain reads KAGVTQTPRYLIKTRGQQVTLSCSPISGHRSVSWYQQTPGQGLQFLFEYFSETQRNKGNFPGRFSGRQFSNSRSEMNVSTLELGDSALYLCASSPGTDFSYNEQFFGPGTRLTVL.

The CDR3 DNA sequence: TGCGCCAGCAGCACCCCCGGGAGGAACACTGAAGCTTTCTTT. Translation: CASSTPGRNTEAFF. This sequence joins TRBV5-1 and TRBJ1-1; D gene ambiguous. Germline-derived CDR1 and CDR2 are SGHRS and YFSETQ. The CDR3 contains 14 residues. V was trimmed by 4 bases and J by 1 base, leaving 11 bases between them.

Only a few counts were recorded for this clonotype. CDR3 nucleotides: TGTGCCACCAGTGCCTTCTCTGGGGCCAACGTCCTGACTTTC. It codes for CATSAFSGANVLTF. The chain is built from TRBV24-1 and TRBJ2-6, with D unclear. Deletions cut 5 bases from V and 0 bases from J, with 4 bases between. Per germline, CDR1 KGHDR and CDR2 SFDVKD. The CDR3 is made up of 14 amino acids.

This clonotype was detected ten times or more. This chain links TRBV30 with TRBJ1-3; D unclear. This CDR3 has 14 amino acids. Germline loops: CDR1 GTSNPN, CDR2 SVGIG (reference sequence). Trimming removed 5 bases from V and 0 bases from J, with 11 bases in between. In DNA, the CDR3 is TGTGCCTGGGGTCCCGGGCTCTCTGGAAACACCATATATTTT. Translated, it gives CAWGPGLSGNTIYF. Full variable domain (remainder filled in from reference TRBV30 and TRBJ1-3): SQTIHQWPATLVQPVGSPLSLECTVEGTSNPNLYWYRQAAGRGLQLLFYSVGIGQISSEVPQNLSASRPQDRQFILSSKKLLLSDSGFYLCAWGPGLSGNTIYFGEGSWLTVV.

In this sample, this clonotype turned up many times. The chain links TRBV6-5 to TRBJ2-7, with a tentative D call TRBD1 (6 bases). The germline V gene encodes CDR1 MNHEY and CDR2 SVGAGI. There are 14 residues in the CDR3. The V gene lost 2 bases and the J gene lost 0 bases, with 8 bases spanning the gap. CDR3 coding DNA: TGTGCCAGCAGTTACAACAGGGCCTCCTACGAGCAGTACTTC. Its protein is CASSYNRASYEQYF.

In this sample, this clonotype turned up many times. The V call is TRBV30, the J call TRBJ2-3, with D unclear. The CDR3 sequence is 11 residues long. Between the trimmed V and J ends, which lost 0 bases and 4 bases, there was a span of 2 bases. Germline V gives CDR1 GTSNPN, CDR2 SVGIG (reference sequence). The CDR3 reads CAWSVSDTQYF. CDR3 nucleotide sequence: TGTGCCTGGAGTGTTTCAGATACGCAGTATTTT. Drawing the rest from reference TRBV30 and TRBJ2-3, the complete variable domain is SQTIHQWPATLVQPVGSPLSLECTVEGTSNPNLYWYRQAAGRGLQLLFYSVGIGQISSEVPQNLSASRPQDRQFILSSKKLLLSDSGFYLCAWSVSDTQYFGPGTRLTVL.

The CDR3 bases are TGTGCCACCAGCCTCGACAGGTTCATCGGGGAGCTGTTTTTT. Amino acid sequence: CATSLDRFIGELFF. This rearrangement joins TRBV15 to TRBJ2-2, with D possibly TRBD1 on 6 matching bases. The V gene's germline CDR1 is LNHNV and CDR2 YYDKDF (reference sequence). The CDR3 extends over 14 amino acids. The V gene lost 5 bases and the J gene lost 7 bases, with 14 bases spanning the gap.

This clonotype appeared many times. CDR3 region: CASSEGQGTVNYGYTF. The CDR3 bases are TGTGCCAGCAGTGAGGGACAGGGGACGGTAAACTATGGCTACACCTTC. J is TRBJ1-2 and V is TRBV6-2 or TRBV6-3; the match to TRBD1 covers 10 bases. The CDR3 runs 16 residues. With 5 bases clipped from V and 2 bases from J, the junction kept 8 bases outside the gene matches. Per germline, CDR1 MNHEY and CDR2 SVGEGT.

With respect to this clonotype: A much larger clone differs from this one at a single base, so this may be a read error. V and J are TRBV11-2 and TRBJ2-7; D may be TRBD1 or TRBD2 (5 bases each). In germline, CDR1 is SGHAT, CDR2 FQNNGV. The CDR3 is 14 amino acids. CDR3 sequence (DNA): TGTGCCAGCAGCGGCGAGGGGACGTACTACGAGCGGTACTTC. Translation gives CASSGEGTYYERYF.

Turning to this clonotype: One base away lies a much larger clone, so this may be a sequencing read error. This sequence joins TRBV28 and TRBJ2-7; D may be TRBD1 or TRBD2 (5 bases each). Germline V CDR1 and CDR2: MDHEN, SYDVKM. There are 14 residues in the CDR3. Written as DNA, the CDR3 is TGTGCCGGCAGTCGGGGACCGAGGACCTACGAGCAGTACTTC. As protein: CAGSRGPRTYEQYF. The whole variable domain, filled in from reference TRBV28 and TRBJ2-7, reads DVKVTQSSRYLVKRTGEKVFLECVQDMDHENMFWYRQDPGLGLRLIYFSYDVKMKEKGDIPEGYSVSREKKERFSLILESASTNQTSMYLCAGSRGPRTYEQYFGPGTRLTVT.

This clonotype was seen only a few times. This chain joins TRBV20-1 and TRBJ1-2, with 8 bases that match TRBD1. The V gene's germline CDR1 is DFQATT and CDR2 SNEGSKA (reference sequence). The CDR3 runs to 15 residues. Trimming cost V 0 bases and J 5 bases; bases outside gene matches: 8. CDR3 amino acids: CSARDFQGAQYGYTF. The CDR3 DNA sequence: TGCAGTGCTAGAGATTTTCAGGGGGCGCAATATGGCTACACCTTC.

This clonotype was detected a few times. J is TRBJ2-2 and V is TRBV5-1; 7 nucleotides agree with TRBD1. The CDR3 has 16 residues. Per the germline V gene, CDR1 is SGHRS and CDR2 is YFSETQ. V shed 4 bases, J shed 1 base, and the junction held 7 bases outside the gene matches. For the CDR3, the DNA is TGCGCCAGCAGCCAAGACAGGGTGAGGAACACCGGGGAGCTGTTTTTT. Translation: CASSQDRVRNTGELFF.

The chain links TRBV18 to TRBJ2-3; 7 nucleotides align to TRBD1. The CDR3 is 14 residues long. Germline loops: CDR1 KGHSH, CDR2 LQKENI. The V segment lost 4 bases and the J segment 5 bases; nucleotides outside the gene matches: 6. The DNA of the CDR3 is TGTGCCAGCTCACTGGACAGGTCTGGAGATACGCAGTATTTT. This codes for CASSLDRSGDTQYF.

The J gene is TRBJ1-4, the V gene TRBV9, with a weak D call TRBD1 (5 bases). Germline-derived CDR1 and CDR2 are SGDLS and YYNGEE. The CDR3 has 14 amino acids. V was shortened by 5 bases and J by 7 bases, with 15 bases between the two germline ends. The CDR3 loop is CASSSWGNGEKLFF. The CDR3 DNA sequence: TGTGCCAGCAGTTCTTGGGGGAATGGTGAAAAACTGTTTTTT. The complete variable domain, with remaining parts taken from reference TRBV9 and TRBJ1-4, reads DSGVTQTPKHLITATGQRVTLRCSPRSGDLSVYWYQQSLDQGLQFLIQYYNGEERAKGNILERFSAQQFPDLHSELNLSSLELGDSALYFCASSSWGNGEKLFFGSGTQLSVL.

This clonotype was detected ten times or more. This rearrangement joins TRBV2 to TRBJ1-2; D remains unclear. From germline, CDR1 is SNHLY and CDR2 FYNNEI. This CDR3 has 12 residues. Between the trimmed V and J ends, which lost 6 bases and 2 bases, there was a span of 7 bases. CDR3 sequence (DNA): TGTGCCAGCAGAAGGGAGAACTATGGCTACACCTTC. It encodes CASRRENYGYTF.

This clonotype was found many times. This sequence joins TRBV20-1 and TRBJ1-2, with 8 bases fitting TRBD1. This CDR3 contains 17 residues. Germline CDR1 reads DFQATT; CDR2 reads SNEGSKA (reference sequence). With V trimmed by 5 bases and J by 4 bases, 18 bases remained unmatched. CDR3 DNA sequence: TGCAGTGCTCCCCCCTCGGACAGGGTTAAAGTATTCTATGGCTACACCTTC. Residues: CSAPPSDRVKVFYGYTF.

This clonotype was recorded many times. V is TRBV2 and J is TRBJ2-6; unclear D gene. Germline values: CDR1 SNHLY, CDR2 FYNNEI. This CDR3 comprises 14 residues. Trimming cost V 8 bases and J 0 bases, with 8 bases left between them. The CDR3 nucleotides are TGTGCCAGCCGACCAAGCTCTGGGGCCAACGTCCTGACTTTC. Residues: CASRPSSGANVLTF.

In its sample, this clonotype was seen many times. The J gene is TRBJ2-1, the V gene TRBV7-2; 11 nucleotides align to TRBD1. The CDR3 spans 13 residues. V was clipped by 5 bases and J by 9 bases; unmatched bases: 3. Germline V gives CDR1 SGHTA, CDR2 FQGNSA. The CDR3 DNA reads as TGTGCCAGCAGCCCTGGGACAGGGGGTGAGCAGTTCTTC. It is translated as CASSPGTGGEQFF.

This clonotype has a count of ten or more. The CDR3 is CASSPGTGNEQFF. DNA of the CDR3: TGTGCCAGCAGTCCAGGTACCGGCAATGAGCAGTTCTTC. The chain links TRBV2 to TRBJ2-1; D is uncertain. Trimming removed 5 bases from V and 6 bases from J, with 11 bases in between. Germline V gives CDR1 SNHLY, CDR2 FYNNEI. This CDR3 is 13 amino acids long.

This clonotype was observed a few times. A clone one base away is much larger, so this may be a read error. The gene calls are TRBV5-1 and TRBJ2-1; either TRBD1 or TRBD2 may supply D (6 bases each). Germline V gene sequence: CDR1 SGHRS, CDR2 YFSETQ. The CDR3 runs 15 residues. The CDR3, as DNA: TGCGCCGGCAGCTTGGTGGGGGGCGCGGGCAATGAGCAGTTCTTC. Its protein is CAGSLVGGAGNEQFF.

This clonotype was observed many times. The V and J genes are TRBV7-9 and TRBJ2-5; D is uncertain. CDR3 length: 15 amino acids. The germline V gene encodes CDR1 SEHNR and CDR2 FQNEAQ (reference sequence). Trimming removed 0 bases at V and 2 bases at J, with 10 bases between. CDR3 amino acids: CASSLAITVQETQYF. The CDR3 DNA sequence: TGTGCCAGCAGCTTAGCCATTACGGTTCAAGAGACCCAGTACTTC.

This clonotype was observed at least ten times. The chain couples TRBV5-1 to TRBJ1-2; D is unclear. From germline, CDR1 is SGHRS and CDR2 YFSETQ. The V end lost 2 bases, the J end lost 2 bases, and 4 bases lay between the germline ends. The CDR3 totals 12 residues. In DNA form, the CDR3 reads TGCGCCAGCAGCTTTGGGAACTATGGCTACACCTTC. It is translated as CASSFGNYGYTF.